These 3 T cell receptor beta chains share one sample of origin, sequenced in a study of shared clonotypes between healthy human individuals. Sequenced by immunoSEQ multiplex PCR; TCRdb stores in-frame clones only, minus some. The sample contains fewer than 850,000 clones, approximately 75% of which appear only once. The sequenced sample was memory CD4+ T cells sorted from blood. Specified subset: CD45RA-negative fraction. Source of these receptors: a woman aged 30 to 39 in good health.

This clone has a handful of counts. The CDR3 region is CASSDNVGGNTDTQYF. The CDR3 DNA reads TGTGCCAGCAGTGACAACGTGGGAGGGAACACAGATACGCAGTATTTT. V is TRBV6-4 and J is TRBJ2-3; 7 nucleotides agree with TRBD2. V lost 2 bases and J lost 2; bases outside the gene matches: 7. The germline CDR1 and CDR2 sequences are MRHNA and SNTAGT. The length of the CDR3 is 16 residues.

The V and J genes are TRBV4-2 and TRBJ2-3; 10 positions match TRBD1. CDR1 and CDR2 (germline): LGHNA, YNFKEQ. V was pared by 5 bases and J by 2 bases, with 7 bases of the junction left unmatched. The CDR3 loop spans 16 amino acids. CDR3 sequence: CASSSRDRGLTDTQYF. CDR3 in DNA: TGTGCCAGCAGCTCCCGGGACAGGGGCCTCACAGATACGCAGTATTTT.

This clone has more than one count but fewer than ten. CDR3 in amino acids: CASSTQGREEETQYF. CDR3 DNA: TGTGCCAGTAGTACCCAAGGACGGGAAGAGGAGACCCAGTACTTC. The rearrangement links TRBV19 to TRBJ2-5, with D perhaps matching TRBD2 (5 bases). With 4 bases removed from V and 5 bases from J, the gap between germline ends came to 17 bases. Germline CDR1 LNHDA, CDR2 SQIVND (reference sequence). This CDR3 region has 15 residues. The full variable domain, with the rest looked up from reference TRBV19 and TRBJ2-5, is DGGITQSPKYLFRKEGQNVTLSCEQNLNHDAMYWYRQDPGQGLRLIYYSQIVNDFQKGDIAEGYSVSREKKESFPLTVTSAQKNPTAFYLCASSTQGREEETQYFGPGTRLLVL.